This T cell receptor beta chain was recorded in a study of T-cell memory formation after mild COVID-19. Study details: Across donors, TCR clusters were largely donor specific.

TCRdb itself ran the 5' RACE reads through MiXCR, one entry per CDR3 protein. Among around 390,000 distinct CDR3 sequences listed, about a sixth were seen once. CDR1 and CDR2 (germline): LGHNA, YSLEER. V gave up 0 bases and J gave up 6 bases, with 17 bases separating them. CDR3 length: 16 amino acids. This TCR came from a man aged 18 to 29 who had mild COVID-19 (a few samples of this study predate the infection). Cell type and time point are not known. J is TRBJ1-1 and V is TRBV4-3; D might be TRBD1 (5 bases). Sequenced material: PBMCs or a T cell subset sorted from them (not recorded which). The CDR3 spells CASSQDPRGYSSEAFF. DNA of the CDR3: TGCGCCAGCAGCCAAGATCCTAGGGGCTATAGTTCTGAAGCTTTCTTT.